This TCR beta chain was identified during a study of molecular identifiers for immune sequencing clone quantification. Findings and limits, study-wide: Clones carrying above 20 RNA copies accounted for over 98% of effector molecules, under 1% in naive cells.

There are many counts of this clonotype. As yet, its antigen is unknown. Previously described methods with listed TCR primers produced the bulk TCR libraries. TCRdb reprocessed the PCR reads via MiXCR and lists one record per CDR3 protein. This table holds some 320,000 distinct CDR3 sequences, roughly 24% found once. RNA fractions of 10%, 30% or 50% and about 17,000 to 1,000,000 sorted cells were the source of naive CD8 libraries. In the sort, naive CD8 T cells were defined as CD8+CD4-CCR7+CD45RA+. V shed 3 bases and J shed 4 bases, with 15 bases lying between them. Germline CDR1 and CDR2: SQVTM and ANQGSEA. The CDR3 is 14 residues long.

The chain combines TRBV29-1 with TRBJ2-5; D is unclear. Sequenced material: naive CD8+ T cells from blood, with Jurkat cell RNA spiked in. Subset noted: FACS-sorted CD8+CD4-CCR7+CD45RA+ naive T cells. The clonotype was recovered from a human donor in good health. Some libraries in this study had Jurkat cell RNA spiked in. The CDR3 DNA sequence: TGCAGCGTTGACGGTACACCCCCCGGAGAGACCCAGTACTTC. Translated: CSVDGTPPGETQYF.